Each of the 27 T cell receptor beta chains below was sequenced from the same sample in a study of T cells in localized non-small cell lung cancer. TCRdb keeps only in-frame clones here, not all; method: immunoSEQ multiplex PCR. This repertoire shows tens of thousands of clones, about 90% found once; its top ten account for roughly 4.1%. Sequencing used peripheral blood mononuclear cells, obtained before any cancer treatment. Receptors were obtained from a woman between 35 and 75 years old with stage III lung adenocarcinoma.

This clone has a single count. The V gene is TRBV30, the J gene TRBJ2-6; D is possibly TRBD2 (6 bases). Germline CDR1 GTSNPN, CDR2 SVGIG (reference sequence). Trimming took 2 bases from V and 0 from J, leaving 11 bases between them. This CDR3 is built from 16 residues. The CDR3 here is CAWSSGGTSGANVLTF. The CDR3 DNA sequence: TGTGCCTGGAGTAGTGGGGGGACCTCTGGGGCCAACGTCCTGACTTTC.

The CDR3 region has the DNA TGTGCCAGCAGCTTAGATCGGTTAGCGGATACGCAGTATTTT. Amino acid sequence: CASSLDRLADTQYF. This chain links TRBV11-2 with TRBJ2-3, with D tentatively TRBD2 (5 bases). This CDR3 has 14 amino acids. With 0 bases removed from V and 6 bases from J, the gap between germline ends came to 10 bases. CDR1 SGHAT and CDR2 FQNNGV come from the germline V gene.

CDR3 sequence: CSVVAGTTAYEQYF. The CDR3 bases are TGCAGCGTTGTGGCCGGGACTACAGCCTACGAGCAGTACTTC. V usage is TRBV29-1 and J usage is TRBJ2-7; 7 bases line up with TRBD2. The CDR3 runs 14 residues. Germline assignment: CDR1 SQVTM and CDR2 ANQGSEA. J was trimmed by 2 bases and V by 4 bases; bases with no gene match: 8.

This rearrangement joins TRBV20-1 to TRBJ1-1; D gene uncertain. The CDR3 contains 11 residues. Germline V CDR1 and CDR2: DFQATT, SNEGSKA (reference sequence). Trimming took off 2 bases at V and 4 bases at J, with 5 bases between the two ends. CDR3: CSARWGTEAFF. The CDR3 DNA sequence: TGCAGTGCTAGATGGGGCACTGAAGCTTTCTTT.

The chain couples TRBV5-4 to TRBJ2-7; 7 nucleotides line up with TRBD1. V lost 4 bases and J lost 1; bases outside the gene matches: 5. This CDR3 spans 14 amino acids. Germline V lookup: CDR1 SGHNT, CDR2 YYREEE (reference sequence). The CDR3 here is CASSRDRASYEQYF. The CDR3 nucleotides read TGTGCCAGCAGCAGAGACAGGGCTTCCTACGAGCAGTACTTC.

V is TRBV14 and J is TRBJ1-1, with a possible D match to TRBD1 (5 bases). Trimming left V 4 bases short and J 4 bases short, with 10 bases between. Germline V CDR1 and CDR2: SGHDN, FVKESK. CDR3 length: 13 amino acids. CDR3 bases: TGTGCCAGCAGCCGGGCAGGGCGCACTGAAGCTTTCTTT. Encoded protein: CASSRAGRTEAFF.

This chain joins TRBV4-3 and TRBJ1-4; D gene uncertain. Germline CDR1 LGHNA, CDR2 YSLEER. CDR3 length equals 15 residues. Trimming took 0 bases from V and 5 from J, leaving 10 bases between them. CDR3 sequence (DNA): TGCGCCAGCAGCCAAGATTTGGGCCCGAATGAAAAACTGTTTTTT. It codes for CASSQDLGPNEKLFF.

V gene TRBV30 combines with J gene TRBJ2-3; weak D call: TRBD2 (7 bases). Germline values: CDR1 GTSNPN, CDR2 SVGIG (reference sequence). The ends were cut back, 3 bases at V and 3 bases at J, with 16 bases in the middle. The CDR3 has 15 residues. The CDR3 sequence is CAWRVRGGRTDTQYF. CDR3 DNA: TGTGCCTGGAGAGTAAGGGGGGGCAGGACAGATACGCAGTATTTT.

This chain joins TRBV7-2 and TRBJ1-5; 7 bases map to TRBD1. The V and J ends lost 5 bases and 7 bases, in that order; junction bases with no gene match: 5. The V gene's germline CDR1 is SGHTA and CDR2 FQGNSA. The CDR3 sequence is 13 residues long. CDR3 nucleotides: TGTGCCAGCAGCCGGACAGGCCGCCAGCCCCAGCATTTT. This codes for CASSRTGRQPQHF.

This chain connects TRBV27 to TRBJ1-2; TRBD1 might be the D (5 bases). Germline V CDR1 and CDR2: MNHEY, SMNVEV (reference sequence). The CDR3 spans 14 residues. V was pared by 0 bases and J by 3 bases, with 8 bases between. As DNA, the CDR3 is TGTGCCAGCAGTTTATCCCAGGGAGACTATGGCTACACCTTC. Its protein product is CASSLSQGDYGYTF.

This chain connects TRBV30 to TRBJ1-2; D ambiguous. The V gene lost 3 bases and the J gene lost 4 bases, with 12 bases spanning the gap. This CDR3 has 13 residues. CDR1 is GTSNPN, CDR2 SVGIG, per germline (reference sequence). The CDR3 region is CAWRLPGSYGYTF. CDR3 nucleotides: TGTGCCTGGAGACTCCCTGGGAGCTATGGCTACACCTTC.

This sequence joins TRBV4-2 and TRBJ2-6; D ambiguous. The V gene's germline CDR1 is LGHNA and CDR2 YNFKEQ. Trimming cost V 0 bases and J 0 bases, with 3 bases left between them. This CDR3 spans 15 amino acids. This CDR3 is CASSQEISGANVLTF. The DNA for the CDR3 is TGTGCCAGCAGCCAAGAGATCTCTGGGGCCAACGTCCTGACTTTC.

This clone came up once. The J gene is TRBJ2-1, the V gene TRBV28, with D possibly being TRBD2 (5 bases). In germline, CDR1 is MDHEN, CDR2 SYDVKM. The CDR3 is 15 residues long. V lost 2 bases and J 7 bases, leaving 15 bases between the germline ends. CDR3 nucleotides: TGTGCCAGCAGTTTAACGAACCCGCCGGGGAATGAGCAGTTCTTC. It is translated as CASSLTNPPGNEQFF.

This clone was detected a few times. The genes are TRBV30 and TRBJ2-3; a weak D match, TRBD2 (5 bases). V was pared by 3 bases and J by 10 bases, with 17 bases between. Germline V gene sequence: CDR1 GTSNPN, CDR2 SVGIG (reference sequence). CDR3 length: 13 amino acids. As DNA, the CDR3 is TGTGCCTGGAGCCTAGCCCGAGCAGCGGCGCAGTATTTT. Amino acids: CAWSLARAAAQYF.

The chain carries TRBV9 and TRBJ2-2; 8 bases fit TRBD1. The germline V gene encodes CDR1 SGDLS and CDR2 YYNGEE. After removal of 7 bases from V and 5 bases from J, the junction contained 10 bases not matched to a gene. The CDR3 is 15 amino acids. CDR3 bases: TGTGCCAGCCGTCCTACAGGGGGAAGAACCGGGGAGCTGTTTTTT. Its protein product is CASRPTGGRTGELFF.

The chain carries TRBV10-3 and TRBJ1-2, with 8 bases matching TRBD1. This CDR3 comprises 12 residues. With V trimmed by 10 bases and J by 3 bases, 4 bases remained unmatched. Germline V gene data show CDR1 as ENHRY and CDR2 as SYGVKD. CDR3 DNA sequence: TGTGCCACCAAACAGGGGGACTATGGCTACACCTTC. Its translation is CATKQGDYGYTF.

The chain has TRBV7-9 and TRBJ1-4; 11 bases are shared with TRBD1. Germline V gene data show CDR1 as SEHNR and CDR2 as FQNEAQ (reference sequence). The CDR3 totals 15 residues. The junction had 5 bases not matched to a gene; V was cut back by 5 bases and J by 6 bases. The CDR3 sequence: CASSMDRGPDEKLFF. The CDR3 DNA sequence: TGTGCCAGCAGCATGGACAGGGGGCCCGATGAAAAACTGTTTTTT. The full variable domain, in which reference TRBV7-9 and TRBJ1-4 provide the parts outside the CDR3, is DTGVSQNPRHKITKRGQNVTFRCDPISEHNRLYWYRQTLGQGPEFLTYFQNEAQLEKSRLLSDRFSAERPKGSFSTLEIQRTEQGDSAMYLCASSMDRGPDEKLFFGSGTQLSVL.

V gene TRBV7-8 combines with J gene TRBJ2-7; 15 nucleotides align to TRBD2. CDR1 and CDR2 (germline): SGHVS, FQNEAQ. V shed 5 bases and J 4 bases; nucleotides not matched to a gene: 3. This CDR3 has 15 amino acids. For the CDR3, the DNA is TGTGCCAGCAGCCTGGGACTAGCGGGGGGATACGAGCAGTACTTC. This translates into CASSLGLAGGYEQYF.

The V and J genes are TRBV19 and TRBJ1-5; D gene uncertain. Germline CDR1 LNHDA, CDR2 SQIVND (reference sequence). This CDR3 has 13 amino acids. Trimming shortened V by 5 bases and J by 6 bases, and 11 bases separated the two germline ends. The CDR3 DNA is TGTGCCAGTAGTCCTGTTCCCGGTCAGCCCCAGCATTTT. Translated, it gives CASSPVPGQPQHF.

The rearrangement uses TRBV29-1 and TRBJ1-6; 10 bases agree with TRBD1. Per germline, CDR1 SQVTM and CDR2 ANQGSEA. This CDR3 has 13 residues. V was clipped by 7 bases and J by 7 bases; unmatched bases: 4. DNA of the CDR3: TGCAGCGGAGGGACAGGGGAAAATTCACCCCTCCACTTT. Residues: CSGGTGENSPLHF.

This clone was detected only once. This CDR3 is CASSYRQGQQYF. CDR3 sequence (DNA): TGTGCCAGCAGTTACCGACAGGGTCAGCAGTACTTC. The chain has TRBV6-6 and TRBJ2-7; 7 bases line up with TRBD1. The germline CDR1 and CDR2 sequences are MNHNY and SVGAGI (reference sequence). V was clipped by 2 bases and J by 8 bases; unmatched bases: 3. There are 12 residues in the CDR3.

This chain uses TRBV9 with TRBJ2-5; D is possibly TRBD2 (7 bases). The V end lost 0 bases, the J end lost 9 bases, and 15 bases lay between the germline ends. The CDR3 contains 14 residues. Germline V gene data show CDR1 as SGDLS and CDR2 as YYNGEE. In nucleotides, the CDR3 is TGTGCCAGCAGCGTAGGGGAGGGGGGTAGGTCCCAGTACTTC. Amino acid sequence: CASSVGEGGRSQYF.

As DNA, the CDR3 is TGTGCCAGCTCTCCCACAGGGAACTTTATGGAAAAACTGTTTTTT. This gives the protein CASSPTGNFMEKLFF. The J gene is TRBJ1-4, the V gene TRBV18; tentatively, D is TRBD1 (6 bases). Germline loops: CDR1 KGHSH, CDR2 LQKENI. This CDR3 is built from 15 residues. V was pared by 6 bases and J by 8 bases, with 19 bases between.

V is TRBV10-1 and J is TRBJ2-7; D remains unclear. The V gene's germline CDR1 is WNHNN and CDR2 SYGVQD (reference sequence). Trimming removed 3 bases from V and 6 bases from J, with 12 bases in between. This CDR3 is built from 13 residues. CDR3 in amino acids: CASSDALVGEQYF. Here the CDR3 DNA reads TGCGCCAGCAGTGATGCGCTAGTTGGCGAGCAGTACTTC.

DNA for the CDR3: TGTGCCAGCAGCGGGATGGGGGACAAGGACAACGTCCTGACTTTC. Its protein is CASSGMGDKDNVLTF. This chain uses TRBV5-4 with TRBJ2-6; maybe TRBD1 (6 bases). This CDR3 contains 15 residues. The V end lost 4 bases, the J end lost 9 bases, and 17 bases lay between the germline ends. CDR1 and CDR2 from the germline V gene are SGHNT and YYREEE (reference sequence). Drawing the rest from reference TRBV5-4 and TRBJ2-6, the complete variable domain is ETGVTQSPTHLIKTRGQQVTLRCSSQSGHNTVSWYQQALGQGPQFIFQYYREEENGRGNFPPRFSGLQFPNYSSELNVNALELDDSALYLCASSGMGDKDNVLTFGAGSRLTVL.

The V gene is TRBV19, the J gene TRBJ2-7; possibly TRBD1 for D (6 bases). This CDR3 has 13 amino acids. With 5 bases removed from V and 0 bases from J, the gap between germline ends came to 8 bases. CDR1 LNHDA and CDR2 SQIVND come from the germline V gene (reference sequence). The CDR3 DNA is TGTGCCAGTAGTTCAGGGGCCTCCTACGAGCAGTACTTC. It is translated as CASSSGASYEQYF.

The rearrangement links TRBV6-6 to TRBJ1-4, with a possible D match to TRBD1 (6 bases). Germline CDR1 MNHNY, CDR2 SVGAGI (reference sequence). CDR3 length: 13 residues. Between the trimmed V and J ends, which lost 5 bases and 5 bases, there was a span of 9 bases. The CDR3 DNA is TGTGCCAGCAGTAAGGGGGGAAATGAAAAACTGTTTTTT. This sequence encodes CASSKGGNEKLFF.